This T cell receptor beta chain stems from a study of cytomegalovirus exposure and HLA in healthy donors. PCR was performed using 60 Vbeta and 13 Jbeta primers. Using immunoSEQ multiplex PCR, the repertoire was profiled, and TCRdb retains in-frame clones only, with some absent. The table has approximately 130,000 clones, 75% to 85% seen once. The CDR3 is 13 amino acids. Trimming left V 4 bases short and J 1 base short, with 4 bases between. Germline CDR1 reads MDHEN; CDR2 reads SYDVKM. This chain joins TRBV28 and TRBJ2-2, with no clear D. The sequencing input was PBMCs. This clonotype originated in a woman aged 45-59 years in good health and CMV-seropositive. CDR3 sequence reads: CASSSLNTGELFF. CDR3 coding DNA: TGTGCCAGCAGTTCCCTGAACACCGGGGAGCTGTTTTTT.